This TCR beta chain was identified in a study of Ad26.COV2.S vaccination and SARS-CoV-2 variants. The wider study: A participant enrolled in the COV1001 Ad26.COV2.S trial arm provided the sample. Ad26.COV2.S, an intramuscular injection, was given once or twice 56 days apart.

Treatment described: around 19 received Ad26.COV2.S at low or high dose, single or two shots; 5 received placebo; per-sample allocation not given. It was on day 63 after the first vaccine or placebo injection that samples were taken. Donation came from an adult in Boston who was aged 18-55 years. SARS-CoV-2 spike from the Wuhan strain was encoded by the vaccine, an Ad26 vector. Clones were read by immunoSEQ multiplex PCR, and TCRdb kept only the in-frame ones, dropping some. Of 300,000 to 400,000 clones in the sample, roughly 84% were seen once. The CDR3 extends over 13 amino acids. V was trimmed by 0 bases and J by 5 bases, leaving 8 bases between them. Germline V gives CDR1 SGHDT, CDR2 YYEEEE.

This receptor was taken from a person between 18 and 65 years old who received the Ad26.COV2.S COVID-19 vaccine or a placebo. Sequenced here: peripheral blood, sampled in a trial of Ad26.COV2.S vaccine versus placebo. This chain joins TRBV5-6 and TRBJ1-1; D gene uncertain. This CDR3 reads CASSLVLGTEAFF. CDR3 nucleotide sequence: TGTGCCAGCAGCTTGGTCCTAGGAACTGAAGCTTTCTTT.